What follows is one TCR beta chain and its context. Its antigen is unknown. As the sequencing template, cDNA was produced by extracting RNA and reverse transcribing it. Assay used: immunoSEQ multiplex PCR; TCRdb lists only in-frame clones, some missing. Of 130,000 to 150,000 clones in the sample, 40% to 65% were seen once. Individuals with alopecia areata gave both lesional scalp punch biopsies and peripheral blood for collection. This entry comes from a study of CD8+ T cells in alopecia areata. Whole-study findings and limits: Scalp sequencing captures resident alphabeta T cells of normal skin too. Mice showed clearer TCR sharing than patients did, a gap that was possibly HLA-related.

V shed 4 bases, J shed 3 bases, and the junction held 13 bases outside the gene matches. The germline V gene has CDR1 SGHDT and CDR2 YYEEEE. The CDR3 length is 17 residues. This TCR was sampled from a human donor with alopecia areata. Specimen: CD4+ T cells sorted from blood, collected at week 0. This chain uses TRBV5-6 with TRBJ2-7; TRBD2 aligns across 10 bases. The CDR3 spells CASSRGIELAGVYEQYF. In nucleotides, the CDR3 is TGTGCCAGCAGCAGGGGCATCGAGCTAGCGGGAGTCTACGAGCAGTACTTC.